The 29 T cell receptor beta chains below all came from one sample that was sequenced in a study of spatial heterogeneity in lung cancer. TCRdb used MiXCR to reprocess the 5' RACE reads, holding one entry per CDR3 protein. The sample shows nearly 95,000 distinct CDR3 sequences, around 19% of them seen only once. Indicated time point: blood at routine non-recurrence follow-up after resection. Material: PBMCs, obtained at follow-up. Every receptor here comes from a male donor with early-stage non-small cell lung cancer.

This chain uses TRBV6-5 with TRBJ1-1; the D is unclear. CDR1 and CDR2 from the germline V gene are MNHEY and SVGAGI. V lost 5 bases to trimming and J lost 4 bases, with 5 bases between them. The CDR3 consists of 11 residues. The CDR3 is CASSKGTEAFF. The CDR3, as DNA: TGTGCCAGCAGTAAGGGCACTGAAGCTTTCTTT.

This chain links TRBV29-1 with TRBJ2-1; 7 nucleotides agree with TRBD1. This CDR3 has 15 amino acids. J gave up 6 bases and V 2 bases, and 10 bases lay outside the gene matches. Germline assignment: CDR1 SQVTM and CDR2 ANQGSEA. CDR3: CSVEPRQGKINEQFF. The CDR3 coding sequence is TGCAGCGTTGAACCTCGACAGGGTAAGATCAATGAGCAGTTCTTC.

This clonotype was detected a few times. Here the CDR3 reads CASSQRFTDTQYF. The CDR3 DNA sequence: TGTGCCAGCAGCCAGCGCTTTACAGATACGCAGTATTTT. This chain uses TRBV3-1 with TRBJ2-3; no clear D. The CDR3 covers 13 residues. Trimming removed 3 bases from V and 3 bases from J, with 7 bases in between. The germline V gene encodes CDR1 LGHDT and CDR2 YNNKEL (reference sequence).

The rearrangement uses TRBV30 and TRBJ2-2, with 9 positions matching TRBD1. With 5 bases clipped from V and 0 bases from J, the junction kept 1 base outside the gene matches. Germline V CDR1 and CDR2: GTSNPN, SVGIG (reference sequence). This CDR3 contains 14 residues. CDR3 sequence: CAWGTGTNTGELFF. The CDR3 DNA reads TGTGCCTGGGGGACAGGGACGAACACCGGGGAGCTGTTTTTT.

The rearrangement joins TRBV10-1 to TRBJ2-2; D tentatively fits TRBD1 or TRBD2 (5 bases each). The CDR3 is made up of 13 amino acids. With 5 bases removed from V and 5 bases from J, the gap between germline ends came to 9 bases. Germline V gives CDR1 WNHNN, CDR2 SYGVQD (reference sequence). The CDR3 DNA reads TGCGCCAGCAGTTCTTGGGGGACCGGGGAGCTGTTTTTT. Protein product: CASSSWGTGELFF.

J is TRBJ2-5 and V is TRBV9; TRBD2 matches 10 bases. V was pared by 1 base and J by 5 bases, with 5 bases of the junction left unmatched. Germline CDR1 is SGDLS and CDR2 is YYNGEE. This CDR3 region has 15 residues. This CDR3 reads CASSVSAGGPETQYF. CDR3 sequence (DNA): TGTGCCAGCAGCGTATCAGCGGGGGGGCCGGAGACCCAGTACTTC.

This clonotype was seen a few times. The chain carries TRBV5-6 and TRBJ2-7; 13 bases match TRBD2. The CDR3 loop spans 15 amino acids. In germline, CDR1 is SGHDT, CDR2 YYEEEE. Trimming at V came to 4 bases and at J to 2 bases, leaving 3 bases not matched to a gene. The CDR3, as DNA: TGTGCCAGCAGCCAACTAGCGGGGGGGCCCTACGAGCAGTACGTC. Its translation is CASSQLAGGPYEQYV.

This clonotype was counted between two and nine times. V and J are TRBV24-1 and TRBJ2-2; 10 bases are a match to TRBD2. Germline assignment: CDR1 KGHDR and CDR2 SFDVKD. Trimming cost V 1 base and J 2 bases; bases outside gene matches: 6. The CDR3 extends over 18 amino acids. CDR3 in amino acids: CATSDFPSGRANTGELFF. The CDR3 DNA sequence: TGTGCCACCAGTGATTTCCCCAGCGGGAGGGCCAACACCGGGGAGCTGTTTTTT.

This rearrangement joins TRBV7-9 to TRBJ2-7; 7 bases are a match to TRBD2. Germline lookup yields CDR1 SEHNR and CDR2 FQNEAQ (reference sequence). Trimming cost V 4 bases and J 1 base; bases outside gene matches: 4. The CDR3 contains 14 residues. CDR3 sequence reads: CASSSDGRSYEQYF. The CDR3 nucleotides read TGTGCCAGCAGCTCGGACGGGAGGTCCTACGAGCAGTACTTC.

This chain connects TRBV7-2 to TRBJ1-1; D is possibly TRBD1 (6 bases). This CDR3 region has 15 residues. The germline CDR1 and CDR2 sequences are SGHTA and FQGNSA. Trimming removed 2 bases from V and 1 base from J, with 11 bases in between. The CDR3 coding sequence is TGTGCCAGCAGCTTATTGGGACACCCGAACACTGAAGCTTTCTTT. It specifies CASSLLGHPNTEAFF. Filled out from reference TRBV7-2 and TRBJ1-1, the complete variable domain reads GAGVSQSPSNKVTEKGKDVELRCDPISGHTALYWYRQSLGQGLEFLIYFQGNSAPDKSGLPSDRFSAERTGGSVSTLTIQRTQQEDSAVYLCASSLLGHPNTEAFFGQGTRLTVV.

CDR3 residues: CSARDSGPGGIYEQYF. The DNA for the CDR3 is TGCAGTGCTAGAGATTCTGGGCCAGGCGGGATCTACGAGCAGTACTTC. This chain uses TRBV20-1 with TRBJ2-7; D perhaps matches TRBD2 (6 bases). This CDR3 spans 16 amino acids. Looked up from germline, CDR1 is DFQATT and CDR2 is SNEGSKA (reference sequence). Trimming took 0 bases from V and 3 from J, leaving 18 bases between them.

The chain is built from TRBV29-1 and TRBJ2-4; 8 nucleotides match TRBD1. This CDR3 spans 14 amino acids. The V and J ends lost 7 bases and 0 bases, in that order; junction bases with no gene match: 5. Germline-derived CDR1 and CDR2 are SQVTM and ANQGSEA. CDR3 nucleotide sequence: TGCAGCGCATGGACAGGGATAGCCAAAAACATTCAGTACTTC. Protein product: CSAWTGIAKNIQYF.

V usage is TRBV6-5 and J usage is TRBJ1-5; no definite D call. This CDR3 spans 15 amino acids. Germline V CDR1 and CDR2: MNHEY, SVGAGI. The ends were cut back, 4 bases at V and 3 bases at J, with 13 bases in the middle. CDR3 loop: CASSSSPGFNQPQHF. The CDR3 DNA is TGTGCCAGCAGTTCCAGTCCGGGATTCAATCAGCCCCAGCATTTT.

This clonotype was picked up a small number of times. The chain uses TRBV5-1 and TRBJ2-5, with D unclear. V was trimmed by 2 bases and J by 4 bases, leaving 9 bases between them. Looked up from germline, CDR1 is SGHRS and CDR2 is YFSETQ. The CDR3 totals 13 residues. This chain's CDR3 is CASSFGPRETQYF. DNA for the CDR3: TGCGCCAGCAGCTTCGGCCCCCGAGAGACCCAGTACTTC.

The V gene is TRBV15, the J gene TRBJ2-1; D unclear. The germline gives CDR1 LNHNV, CDR2 YYDKDF (reference sequence). This CDR3 region has 13 residues. The germline V and J ends were trimmed by 1 base and 10 bases, with 11 bases remaining between them. CDR3 DNA: TGTGCCACCAGCAGAGCTTCGGTCAGGGAGCAGTTCTTC. As protein: CATSRASVREQFF. The whole variable domain, remainder taken from reference TRBV15 and TRBJ2-1, is DAMVIQNPRYQVTQFGKPVTLSCSQTLNHNVMYWYQQKSSQAPKLLFHYYDKDFNNEADTPDNFQSRRPNTSFCFLDIRSPGLGDTAMYLCATSRASVREQFFGPGTRLTVL.

The CDR3 reads CSVETAYTEAFF. CDR3 nucleotide sequence: TGCAGCGTTGAAACAGCCTACACTGAAGCTTTCTTT. The V gene is TRBV29-1, the J gene TRBJ1-1; D unclear. The germline V and J ends were trimmed by 2 bases and 3 bases, with 7 bases remaining between them. In germline, CDR1 is SQVTM, CDR2 ANQGSEA. The CDR3 extends over 12 amino acids. Variable domain in full (rest from reference TRBV29-1 and TRBJ1-1): SAVISQKPSRDICQRGTSLTIQCQVDSQVTMMFWYRQQPGQSLTLIATANQGSEATYESGFVIDKFPISRPNLTFSTLTVSNMSPEDSSIYLCSVETAYTEAFFGQGTRLTVV.

The chain employs TRBV18 and TRBJ2-3; tentative D call: TRBD1 (5 bases). CDR3 size: 14 residues. V lost 7 bases, J lost 0 bases, and 11 bases lay in between. In germline, CDR1 is KGHSH, CDR2 LQKENI. The CDR3 here is CASCPGASTDTQYF. Written as DNA, the CDR3 is TGTGCCAGCTGTCCTGGGGCGAGCACAGATACGCAGTATTTT.

In this sample, this clonotype turned up many times. This chain links TRBV6-6 with TRBJ1-1; TRBD1 agrees at 12 bases. Germline assignment: CDR1 MNHNY and CDR2 SVGAGI (reference sequence). Trimming took 6 bases from V and 5 from J; bases not matched to a gene: 10. The CDR3 sequence is 16 residues long. In DNA, the CDR3 is TGTGCCAGCAGCCGTCTAGGGGACAGGGGGCGGACTGAAGCTTTCTTT. This sequence encodes CASSRLGDRGRTEAFF.

The V call is TRBV7-2, the J call TRBJ2-2; no clear D gene. The CDR3 consists of 16 residues. Germline CDR1 is SGHTA and CDR2 is FQGNSA. Deletions cut 1 base from V and 1 base from J, with 10 bases between. CDR3 sequence: CASSLDGRKNTGELFF. CDR3 in DNA: TGTGCCAGCAGCTTAGACGGAAGAAAGAACACCGGGGAGCTGTTTTTT.

The rearrangement joins TRBV18 to TRBJ2-1; no clear D gene. The length of the CDR3 is 14 residues. Germline values: CDR1 KGHSH, CDR2 LQKENI. The ends were cut back, 0 bases at V and 6 bases at J, with 9 bases in the middle. The CDR3 here is CASSPPIGSNEQFF. DNA for the CDR3: TGTGCCAGCTCACCACCGATCGGCTCCAATGAGCAGTTCTTC.

The sample holds a few counts of this clonotype. V gene TRBV27 combines with J gene TRBJ1-6; D ambiguous. The germline V and J ends were trimmed by 1 base and 8 bases, with 9 bases remaining between them. Germline V gene sequence: CDR1 MNHEY, CDR2 SMNVEV (reference sequence). The CDR3 is 14 residues long. CDR3 DNA: TGTGCCAGCAGTTTATTTATGGAGGATTCACCCCTCCACTTT. Amino acid sequence: CASSLFMEDSPLHF.

In its sample, this clonotype was seen many times. The chain has TRBV14 and TRBJ2-1; D is possibly TRBD1 or TRBD2 (5 bases each). CDR1 and CDR2 from the germline V gene are SGHDN and FVKESK. V was clipped by 0 bases and J by 0 bases, with 12 bases between them. CDR3 size: 17 residues. CDR3 amino acids: CASSQDSGTLSYNEQFF. The DNA of the CDR3 is TGTGCCAGCAGCCAAGATTCGGGGACGCTCTCCTACAATGAGCAGTTCTTC.

The V call is TRBV21-1, the J call TRBJ2-3; the D call of TRBD2 is as the table states it, not checked on the DNA. TRBV21-1 is noted as a pseudogene. The CDR3 contains 19 residues. The CDR3 DNA follows: TGTGCCAGCAGCAAAGCGTATTCTAAGTTGGGAGTCCTCGGAGATACGCAGTATTTT. It yields the protein CASSKAYSKLGVLGDTQYF.

The chain combines TRBV7-2 with TRBJ2-3; D is undetermined. The germline V gene encodes CDR1 SGHTA and CDR2 FQGNSA. CDR3 length: 13 amino acids. V was trimmed by 1 base and J by 5 bases, leaving 7 bases between them. CDR3 DNA sequence: TGTGCCAGCAGCTTAGTTCGAGGAGATACGCAGTATTTT. It is translated as CASSLVRGDTQYF. Combining the CDR3 with reference TRBV7-2 and TRBJ2-3 gives the whole variable domain GAGVSQSPSNKVTEKGKDVELRCDPISGHTALYWYRQSLGQGLEFLIYFQGNSAPDKSGLPSDRFSAERTGGSVSTLTIQRTQQEDSAVYLCASSLVRGDTQYFGPGTRLTVL.

This clonotype appeared a few times. The CDR3 loop reads CASSQAGTTSEAFF. For the CDR3, the DNA is TGTGCCAGCAGCCAGGCCGGGACCACCTCTGAAGCTTTCTTT. The genes are TRBV7-2 and TRBJ1-1, with a possible D match to TRBD1 (5 bases). CDR1 and CDR2 (germline): SGHTA, FQGNSA. This CDR3 is built from 14 residues. The germline V and J ends were trimmed by 5 bases and 6 bases, with 16 bases remaining between them.

This clonotype was observed at least ten times. This chain links TRBV5-4 with TRBJ2-1; weak D call: TRBD2 (5 bases). Trimming left V 2 bases short and J 8 bases short, with 14 bases between. The CDR3 contains 14 residues. Germline V gives CDR1 SGHNT, CDR2 YYREEE (reference sequence). This CDR3 reads CASSFTGSKDEQFF. In nucleotides, the CDR3 is TGTGCCAGCAGCTTTACTGGGAGTAAGGATGAGCAGTTCTTC.

This clonotype was seen a few times. The V and J genes are TRBV12-3 or TRBV12-4 and TRBJ2-1; the D gene is possibly TRBD2 (6 bases). Deletions cut 6 bases from V and 5 bases from J, with 17 bases between. CDR3 length equals 15 residues. CDR3 bases: TGTGCCAGCAGCCCACGCCGACTAGACCACAATGAGCAGTTCTTC. Translating gives CASSPRRLDHNEQFF.

This clonotype was found many times. The chain links TRBV20-1 to TRBJ1-6; tentatively, D is TRBD1 (5 bases). The CDR3 is 13 amino acids. The V end was cut by 5 bases, the J end by 8 bases, with 13 bases between. Per germline, CDR1 DFQATT and CDR2 SNEGSKA (reference sequence). Here the CDR3 DNA reads TGCAGTGCTGAAAGACAGTCAGATTCACCCCTCCACTTT. It encodes CSAERQSDSPLHF.

The rearrangement links TRBV12-3 or TRBV12-4 to TRBJ2-1; D not certain. The V end was cut by 2 bases, the J end by 1 base, with 9 bases between. This CDR3 contains 15 residues. The CDR3 sequence is CASSLLPTSYNEQFF. CDR3 nucleotide sequence: TGTGCCAGCAGTTTATTGCCTACATCCTACAATGAGCAGTTCTTC.